Listed here are 19 T cell receptor beta chains from one sample, sequenced in a study of metastatic and nonmetastatic thyroid tumors (dated by TCRdb to about 2020). The library relied on PCR. Reads for this sample came from an Illumina HiSeq 4000. The public reads were run again by TCRdb, first through fastp at Q25 and then through MiXCR, and only productive beta chains were kept. Recorded for this sample are about 28,000 clones; less than 25% of them occurred a single time. Under 2.5% of the sample comes from the top ten. No patient had received any treatment before thyroid surgery. The sample was blood. These receptors were taken from a female donor with papillary thyroid cancer or a benign thyroid nodule (not recorded which). Some clones in this sample may be carry-over from other donors' samples.

This clone has ten or more counts. The rearrangement uses TRBV2 and TRBJ1-5, with 8 bases aligning to TRBD1. The CDR3 length is 15 residues. Unmatched junction bases numbered 8, after V lost 4 bases and J lost 6 bases. Germline-derived CDR1 and CDR2 are SNHLY and FYNNEI. CDR3 DNA: TGTGCCAGCAGTGCAGGACAGGGAGCGAGTCAGCCCCAGCATTTT. This translates into CASSAGQGASQPQHF.

The table lists this clone with many counts. This chain links TRBV20-1 with TRBJ1-1; D ambiguous. Looked up from germline, CDR1 is DFQATT and CDR2 is SNEGSKA (reference sequence). The CDR3 is 12 residues long. V lost 6 bases, J lost 0 bases, and 8 bases lay in between. Here the CDR3 reads CSAPTLNTEAFF. CDR3 nucleotides: TGCAGTGCCCCCACTTTGAACACTGAAGCTTTCTTT.

In its sample, this clone was seen many times. The conserved closing phenylalanine or tryptophan is absent in this CDR3, likely reflecting a read error. J is TRBJ2-7 and V is TRBV20-1, with 8 bases aligning to TRBD2. The CDR3 contains 16 residues. Trimming cost V 1 base and J 2 bases; bases outside gene matches: 10. The germline CDR1 and CDR2 sequences are DFQATT and SNEGSKA (reference sequence). The CDR3 is CSARGIAGTQTYEQYS. The CDR3 nucleotides are TGCAGTGCTAGAGGGATAGCGGGGACCCAAACCTACGAGCAGTACTCC.

On this clone: A junction end diverges from the germline sequence, so it may reflect a read error. The chain has TRBV19 and TRBJ2-7, with D perhaps assigned TRBD1 or TRBD2 (5 bases each). The CDR3 contains 14 residues. Germline V gene lookup returns CDR1 LNHDA and CDR2 SQIVND (reference sequence). As DNA, the CDR3 is TGTGCCAGTTGTATACCGGGACCCTCCTACGCGCAGTACTTC. Its protein is CASCIPGPSYAQYF.

The chain carries TRBV11-2 and TRBJ1-2; 10 nucleotides match TRBD1. The CDR3 sequence is 16 residues long. Germline lookup yields CDR1 SGHAT and CDR2 FQNNGV. J was trimmed by 4 bases and V by 1 base; bases with no gene match: 6. CDR3 sequence (DNA): TGTGCCAGCAGCTTAGGCGAGACAGGGGGCGGCTATGGCTACACCTTC. Translation gives CASSLGETGGGYGYTF.

V and J are TRBV20-1 and TRBJ1-2; no firm D call. The germline V gene encodes CDR1 DFQATT and CDR2 SNEGSKA (reference sequence). V lost 5 bases and J 9 bases, leaving 13 bases between the germline ends. The CDR3 has 11 amino acids. The CDR3 nucleotides read TGCAGTGCTGGGGTATTTGCGAGCTACACCTTC. Translation: CSAGVFASYTF.

In this sample, this clone turned up many times. The rearrangement uses TRBV5-1 and TRBJ2-3; 15 bases match TRBD2. Germline CDR1 SGHRS, CDR2 YFSETQ. Losses at the gene ends were 4 bases for V and 1 base for J; bases not matched to a gene: 10. The CDR3 is 19 residues long. CDR3 in amino acids: CASSLWTSGRALGTDTQYF. The CDR3 nucleotides read TGCGCCAGCAGCCTCTGGACTAGCGGGAGGGCCCTTGGCACAGATACGCAGTATTTT.

This chain joins TRBV2 and TRBJ2-3; TRBD2 aligns across 7 bases. Germline V CDR1 and CDR2: SNHLY, FYNNEI. V lost 9 bases, J lost 2 bases, and 5 bases stayed unmatched. This CDR3 is 13 amino acids long. This CDR3 is CARGREATDTQYF. The CDR3 coding sequence is TGTGCCAGGGGACGGGAGGCCACAGATACGCAGTATTTT.

In regard to this clone: This may come from a read error, since a much larger clone is one base off. This chain links TRBV5-4 with TRBJ2-5, with 7 bases identical to TRBD1. CDR3 length equals 14 residues. From germline, CDR1 is SGHNT and CDR2 YYREEE (reference sequence). CDR3: CASRTGTAQDTQYF. The DNA of the CDR3 is TGTGCCAGCAGAACCGGGACAGCACAAGATACCCAGTACTTC. Looking up the rest from reference TRBV5-4 and TRBJ2-5 gives the full variable domain: ETGVTQSPTHLIKTRGQQVTLRCSSQSGHNTVSWYQQALGQGPQFIFQYYREEENGRGNFPPRFSGLQFPNYSSELNVNALELDDSALYLCASRTGTAQDTQYFGPGTRLLVL.

The V and J genes are TRBV6-9 and TRBJ1-1; D is unclear. This CDR3 has 15 residues. The germline gives CDR1 MNHGY, CDR2 SVAAGI. V dropped 6 bases and J dropped 1 base, with 15 bases sitting between them. CDR3 sequence reads: CASREYRLSNTEAFF. DNA of the CDR3: TGTGCCAGCAGGGAGTATCGGTTATCGAACACTGAAGCTTTCTTT.

There are many counts of this clone. This may be a read error, as it is one base from a much larger clone. V usage is TRBV19 and J usage is TRBJ2-1, with 7 positions matching TRBD2. V shed 7 bases, J shed 11 bases, and the junction held 11 bases outside the gene matches. Germline V gene sequence: CDR1 LNHDA, CDR2 SQIVND (reference sequence). The CDR3 is 13 residues long. Here the CDR3 DNA reads TGTGCCAGTACACCGACTAGCATAGGGAAGCAGTTCTTC. Translating gives CASTPTSIGKQFF.

This chain uses TRBV20-1 with TRBJ2-7; 9 bases line up with TRBD1. V was clipped by 3 bases and J by 6 bases; unmatched bases: 9. The CDR3 is 14 residues long. Per the germline V gene, CDR1 is DFQATT and CDR2 is SNEGSKA (reference sequence). CDR3 amino acids: CSASFQGQGSEQYF. The CDR3 region has the DNA TGCAGTGCTAGTTTTCAGGGACAGGGAAGCGAGCAGTACTTC.

In this sample, this clone turned up many times. J is TRBJ2-2 and V is TRBV6-4; 8 nucleotides match TRBD2. Germline CDR1 and CDR2: MRHNA and SNTAGT. V gave up 3 bases and J gave up 4 bases; unmatched junction bases: 7. This CDR3 is 16 amino acids long. CDR3 region: CASSESAGEGTGELFF. The CDR3 nucleotides are TGTGCCAGCAGTGAATCAGCGGGAGAGGGCACCGGGGAGCTGTTTTTT.

V usage is TRBV28 and J usage is TRBJ2-1; perhaps TRBD2 as D (6 bases). The CDR3 consists of 16 residues. Trimming removed 5 bases from V and 4 bases from J, with 18 bases in between. Germline values: CDR1 MDHEN, CDR2 SYDVKM. CDR3 in DNA: TGTGCCAGCAGTGGTGGGGGGACCCACTCATACAATGAGCAGTTCTTC. As protein: CASSGGGTHSYNEQFF.

The chain combines TRBV20-1 with TRBJ1-1; no reliable D call. Trimming pared 0 bases from V and 10 bases from J, leaving 12 bases between. Germline CDR1 and CDR2: DFQATT and SNEGSKA (reference sequence). This CDR3 has 12 residues. In DNA, the CDR3 is TGCAGTGCTAGAGAGAATGAACTGTTAGCTTTCTTT. Amino acids: CSARENELLAFF.

This clone was counted many times. The rearrangement uses TRBV28 and TRBJ2-1, with D perhaps TRBD2 (5 bases). Germline loops: CDR1 MDHEN, CDR2 SYDVKM. V was shortened by 7 bases and J by 7 bases, with 14 bases between the two germline ends. This CDR3 region has 13 residues. This CDR3 is CASTELGRNEQFF. CDR3 coding DNA: TGTGCCAGCACTGAACTAGGGCGGAATGAGCAGTTCTTC.

Of note for this clone: A read error may account for a junction end that differs from germline. The chain couples TRBV7-2 to TRBJ2-2; D not certain. Germline V gene lookup returns CDR1 SGHTA and CDR2 FQGNSA. This CDR3 is 14 amino acids long. The CDR3 coding sequence is TGTGCCAGCAGCTTAGGAGGTTACACCGTGGAGCTGTTCTTT. Amino acids: CASSLGGYTVELFF.

The sample holds a few counts of this clone. The genes are TRBV6-1 and TRBJ2-1; 7 positions match TRBD1. This CDR3 region has 14 residues. CDR1 is MNHNS and CDR2 is SASEGT in the germline V gene. Trimming cost V 7 bases and J 12 bases; bases outside gene matches: 15. The CDR3 loop reads CASIRTGGAGGQFF. The CDR3 DNA reads as TGTGCCAGCATCAGGACAGGTGGCGCAGGGGGGCAGTTCTTC.

The table lists this clone with a few counts. The V and J genes are TRBV6-1 and TRBJ1-1, with D possibly being TRBD1 (5 bases). Germline V gene lookup returns CDR1 MNHNS and CDR2 SASEGT. V was pared by 4 bases and J by 4 bases, with 13 bases between. CDR3 length: 14 amino acids. In DNA form, the CDR3 reads TGTGCCAGCAGTGCACCGGCAGGGATCACTGAAGCTTTCTTT. It codes for CASSAPAGITEAFF.